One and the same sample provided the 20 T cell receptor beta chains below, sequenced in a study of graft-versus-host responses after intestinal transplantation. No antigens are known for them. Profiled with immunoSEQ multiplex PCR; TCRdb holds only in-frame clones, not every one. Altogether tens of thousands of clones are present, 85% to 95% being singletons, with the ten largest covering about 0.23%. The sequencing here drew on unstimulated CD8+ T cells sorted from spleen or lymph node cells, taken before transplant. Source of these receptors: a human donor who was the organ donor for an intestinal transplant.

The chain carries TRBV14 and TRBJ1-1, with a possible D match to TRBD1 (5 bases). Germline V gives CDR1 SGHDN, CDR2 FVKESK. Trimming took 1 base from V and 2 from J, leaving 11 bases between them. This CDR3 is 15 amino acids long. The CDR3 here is CASSQGGAANTEAFF. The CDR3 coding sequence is TGTGCCAGCAGCCAAGGAGGGGCAGCAAACACTGAAGCTTTCTTT.

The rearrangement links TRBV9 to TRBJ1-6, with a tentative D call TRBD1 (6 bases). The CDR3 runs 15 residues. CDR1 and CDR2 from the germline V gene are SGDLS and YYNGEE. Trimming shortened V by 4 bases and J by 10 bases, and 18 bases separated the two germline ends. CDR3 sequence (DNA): TGTGCCAGCAGCAGTTCGACAGGCCCTGGCTCACCCCTCCACTTT. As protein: CASSSSTGPGSPLHF. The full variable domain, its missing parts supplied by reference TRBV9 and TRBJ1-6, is DSGVTQTPKHLITATGQRVTLRCSPRSGDLSVYWYQQSLDQGLQFLIQYYNGEERAKGNILERFSAQQFPDLHSELNLSSLELGDSALYFCASSSSTGPGSPLHFGNGTRLTVT.

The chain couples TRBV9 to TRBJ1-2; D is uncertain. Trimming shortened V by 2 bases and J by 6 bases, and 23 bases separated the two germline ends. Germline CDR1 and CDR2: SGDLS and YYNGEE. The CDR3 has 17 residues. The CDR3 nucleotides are TGTGCCAGCAGCGTCGTCGGGGTACCGGGAGCTATTGATGGCTACACCTTC. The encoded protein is CASSVVGVPGAIDGYTF.

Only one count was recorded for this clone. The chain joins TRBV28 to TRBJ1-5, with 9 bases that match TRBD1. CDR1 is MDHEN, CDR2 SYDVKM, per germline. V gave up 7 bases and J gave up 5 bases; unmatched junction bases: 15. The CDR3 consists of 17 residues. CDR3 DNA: TGTGCCAGCAATCCGCGGAAGGACAGGGGACAGCATCAGCCCCAGCATTTT. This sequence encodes CASNPRKDRGQHQPQHF.

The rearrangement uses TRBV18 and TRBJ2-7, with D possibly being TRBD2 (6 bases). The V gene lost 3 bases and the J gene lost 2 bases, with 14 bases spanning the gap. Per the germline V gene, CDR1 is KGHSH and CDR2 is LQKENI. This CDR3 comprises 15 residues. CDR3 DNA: TGTGCCAGCTCACCCGGGGGTAGTATTACCTACGAGCAGTACTTC. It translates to CASSPGGSITYEQYF.

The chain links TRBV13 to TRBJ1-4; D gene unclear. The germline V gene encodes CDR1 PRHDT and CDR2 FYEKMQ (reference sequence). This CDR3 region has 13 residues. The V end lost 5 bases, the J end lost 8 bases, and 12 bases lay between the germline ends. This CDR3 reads CASSQRFDEKLFF. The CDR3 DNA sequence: TGTGCCAGCAGCCAAAGATTCGACGAAAAACTGTTTTTT.

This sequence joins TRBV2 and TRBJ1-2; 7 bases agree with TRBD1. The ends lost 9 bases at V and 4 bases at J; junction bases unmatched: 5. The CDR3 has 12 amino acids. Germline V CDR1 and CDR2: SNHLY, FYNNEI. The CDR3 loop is CASLTGAYGYTF. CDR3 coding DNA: TGTGCCAGTCTCACAGGGGCCTATGGCTACACCTTC.

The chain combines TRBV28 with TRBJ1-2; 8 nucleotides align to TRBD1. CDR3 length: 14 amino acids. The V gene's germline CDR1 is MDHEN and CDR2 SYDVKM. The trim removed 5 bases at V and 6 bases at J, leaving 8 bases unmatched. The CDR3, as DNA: TGTGCCAGCAGTCCGCCCGGACAGGGCAATGGCTACACCTTC. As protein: CASSPPGQGNGYTF.

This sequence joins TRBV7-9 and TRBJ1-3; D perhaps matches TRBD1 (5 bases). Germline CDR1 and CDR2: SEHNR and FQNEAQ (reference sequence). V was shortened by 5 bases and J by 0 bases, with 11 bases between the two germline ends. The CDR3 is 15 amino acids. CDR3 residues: CASSPQGSSGNTIYF. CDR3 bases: TGTGCCAGCAGCCCCCAGGGAAGCTCTGGAAACACCATATATTTT.

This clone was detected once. The CDR3 region has the DNA TGTGCCAGCAGTTTAGTCCCGCAAGGCCAGGTAGCTTTCTTT. Translating gives CASSLVPQGQVAFF. This chain connects TRBV27 to TRBJ1-1; D is undetermined. The V gene's germline CDR1 is MNHEY and CDR2 SMNVEV (reference sequence). This CDR3 contains 14 residues. V lost 2 bases, J lost 10 bases, and 17 bases lay in between.

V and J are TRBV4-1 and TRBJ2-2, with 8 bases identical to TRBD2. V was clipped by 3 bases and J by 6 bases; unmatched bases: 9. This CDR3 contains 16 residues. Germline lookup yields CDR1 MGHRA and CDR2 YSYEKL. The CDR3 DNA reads TGCGCCAGCAGCCATGATCCGGGACTAGAGGCCGGGGAGCTGTTTTTT. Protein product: CASSHDPGLEAGELFF.

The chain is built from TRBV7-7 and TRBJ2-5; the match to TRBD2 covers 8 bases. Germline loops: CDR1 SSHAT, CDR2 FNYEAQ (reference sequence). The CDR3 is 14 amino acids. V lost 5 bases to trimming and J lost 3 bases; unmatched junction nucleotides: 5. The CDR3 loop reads CASSPGLGKETQYF. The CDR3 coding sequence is TGTGCCAGCAGCCCGGGACTAGGGAAAGAGACCCAGTACTTC.

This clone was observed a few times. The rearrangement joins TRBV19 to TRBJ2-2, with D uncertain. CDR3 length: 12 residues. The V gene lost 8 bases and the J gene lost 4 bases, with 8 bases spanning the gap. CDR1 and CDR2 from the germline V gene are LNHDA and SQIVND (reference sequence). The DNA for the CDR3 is TGTGCCAGTTCCCCAGGCACCGGGGAGCTGTTTTTT. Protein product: CASSPGTGELFF.

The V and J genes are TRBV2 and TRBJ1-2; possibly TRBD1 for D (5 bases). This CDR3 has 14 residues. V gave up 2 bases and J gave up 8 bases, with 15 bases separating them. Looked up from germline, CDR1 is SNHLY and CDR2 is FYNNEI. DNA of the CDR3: TGTGCCAGCAGTGAACCAGGGCGGGCTAGAGGCTACACCTTC. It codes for CASSEPGRARGYTF.

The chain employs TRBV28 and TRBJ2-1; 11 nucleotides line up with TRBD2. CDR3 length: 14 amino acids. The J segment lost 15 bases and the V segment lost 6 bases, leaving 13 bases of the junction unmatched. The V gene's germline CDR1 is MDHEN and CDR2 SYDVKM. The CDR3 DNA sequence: TGTGCCAGCAGCCGTCGGACTAGCGGGCCAAGCACGTTCTTC. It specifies CASSRRTSGPSTFF.

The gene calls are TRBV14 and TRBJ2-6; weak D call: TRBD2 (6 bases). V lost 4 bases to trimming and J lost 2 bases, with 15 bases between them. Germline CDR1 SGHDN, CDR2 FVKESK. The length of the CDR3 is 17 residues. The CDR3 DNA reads TGTGCCAGCAGCCGTGGCAGGGAGGTTACTGGGGCCAACGTCCTGACTTTC. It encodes CASSRGREVTGANVLTF.

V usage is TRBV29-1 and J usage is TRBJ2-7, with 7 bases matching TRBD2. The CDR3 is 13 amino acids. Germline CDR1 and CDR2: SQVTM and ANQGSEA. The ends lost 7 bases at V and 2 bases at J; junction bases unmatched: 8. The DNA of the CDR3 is TGCAGCGGAGGGGAGGGACGGACCTACGAGCAGTACTTC. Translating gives CSGGEGRTYEQYF.

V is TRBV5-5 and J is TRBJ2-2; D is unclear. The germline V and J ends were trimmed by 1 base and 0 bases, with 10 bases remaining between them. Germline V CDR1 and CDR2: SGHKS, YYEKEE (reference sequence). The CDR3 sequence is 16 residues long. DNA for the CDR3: TGTGCCAGCAGCTTGTGGCAGGCGTCGAACACCGGGGAGCTGTTTTTT. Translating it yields CASSLWQASNTGELFF.

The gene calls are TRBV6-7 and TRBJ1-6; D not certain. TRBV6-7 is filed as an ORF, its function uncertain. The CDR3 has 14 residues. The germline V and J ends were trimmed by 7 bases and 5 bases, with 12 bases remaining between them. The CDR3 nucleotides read TGTGCCAGCACGAACAGAAAACATAATTCACCCCTCCACTTT. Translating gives CASTNRKHNSPLHF.

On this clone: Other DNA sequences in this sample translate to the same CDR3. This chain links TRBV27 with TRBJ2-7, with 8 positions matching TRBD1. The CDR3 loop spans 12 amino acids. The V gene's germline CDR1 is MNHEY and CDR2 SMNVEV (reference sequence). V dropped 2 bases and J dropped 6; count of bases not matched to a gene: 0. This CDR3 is CASSLTGGEQYF. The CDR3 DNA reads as TGTGCCAGCAGTTTAACAGGGGGCGAGCAGTACTTC.